This TCR beta chain stems from a study of immune heterogeneity within non-small cell lung tumors. Whole-study results and caveats: Individual patients mostly differed in their high-frequency T-cell receptor beta clonotypes.

The trim removed 1 base at V and 2 bases at J, leaving 8 bases unmatched. This CDR3 is 16 amino acids long. Per germline, CDR1 SGHTA and CDR2 FQGNSA. As template, the study used bulk tumor genomic DNA at 550 to 650 ng per sample. Biopsy collection occurred during surgery, with several far-apart biopsies per primary tumor. These patients got curative surgery after being newly diagnosed with untreated non-small cell lung cancer. Amplification of TCR beta CDR3 was performed by multiplex PCR with 32 V and 13 J primers. TCRdb reprocessed the multiplex PCR reads via MiXCR and lists one record per CDR3 protein. In the table there are fewer than 3,500 distinct CDR3 sequences, 40% to 50% of which are singletons. This clonotype is labeled medium-sized. The antigen is not known.

Sequences were obtained from lung tumor tissue. The chain has TRBV7-2 and TRBJ2-7; TRBD2 matches at 7 bases. This TCR derives from a woman in her 50s with non-small cell lung cancer. CDR3 loop: CASSLGLPGLAYEQYF. The CDR3 nucleotides are TGTGCCAGCAGCTTAGGGCTCCCCGGACTAGCCTACGAGCAGTACTTC.